This T cell receptor (beta chain) was found in a study of T cell responses to AZD1222 COVID-19 vaccine. The study, taken as a whole, reports: Unmutated variant regions are reportedly targeted by nearly half of spike-specific TCRs.

Germline trimming cut 4 bases from V and 1 base from J; bases unmatched to any gene: 6. This CDR3 contains 16 residues. Germline CDR1 is SGHKS and CDR2 is YYEKEE (reference sequence). The table came from immunoSEQ multiplex PCR; TCRdb's copy has only in-frame clones and leaves some out. The sample consists of 160,000 or so clones, roughly 90% of them appearing once. As concerns this clone: The antigen is not known.

The source of this sequence is an adult who received the AZD1222 COVID-19 vaccine. V is TRBV5-5 and J is TRBJ2-1; TRBD2 aligns across 9 bases. Here the sequenced sample was peripheral blood, taken 28 days after the second AZD1222 dose. DNA for the CDR3: TGTGCCAGCAGCCTGGGACTAGCACCGTCCTACAATGAGCAGTTCTTC. Translation gives CASSLGLAPSYNEQFF.